What follows describes a single T cell receptor beta chain. This clone was observed once. Its recognized antigen is unknown. Base-call qualities are not available, and no considerably larger clone is one nucleotide away. The entry originates in a study of OX40 agonist ivuxolimab in advanced cancers. For the study in its entirety: Ivuxolimab was a fully human IgG2 agonistic monoclonal antibody targeting the costimulatory receptor OX40 (CD134). The paper reports the monotherapy dose-escalation portion (N of about 54 patients) of the phase I ivuxolimab trial. In the dose-escalation cohort, 75% to 85% of patients were male, and the mean age was 60 years with a range of roughly 23 to 90. Intravenous ivuxolimab was administered to patients every 2 weeks at six dose levels: 0.01, 0.1, 0.3, 1.5, 3 and 10 mg/kg. Peripheral TCRbeta sequencing was intended to test whether TCR sequence diversity was altered and clonal T-cell expansion was caused by ivuxolimab. Of the 52 patients in dose escalation, about 20 had hepatocellular carcinoma, some 15 had melanoma, 9 had renal cell carcinoma and 9 had head and neck cancer. Prior anti-PD-1, anti-PD-L1 or anti-CTLA-4 therapy was permitted, and 30% to 45% of dose-escalation patients had received checkpoint inhibitors. Partial responses occurred in three dose-escalation patients, of whom one had hepatocellular carcinoma and two had cutaneous melanoma. Broad study findings and their caveats: Antigen specificity was not determined for the clonally expanded peripheral T cells. At doses from 0.1 to 3.0 mg/kg, clonal expansion was seen in both CD4+ and CD8+ blood T cells between baseline and week 6. After ivuxolimab, CD8+ T cells had more expanded clones than CD4+ T cells on average. Low levels of normalized T-cell clonal expansion were also seen in some nonresponding patients. In partial responders in the 0.1-3.0 mg/kg groups, normalized peripheral clonal expansion was found to be among the lowest, especially among CD8+ T cells.

The CDR3 runs 18 residues from the cysteine to the phenylalanine. Only the CDR3 DNA is retained, 54 bases long and in frame from the first base. The germline V and J ends show losses of 4 bases and 1 base respectively, and no gene match explains 6 bases of the junction. From the germline V gene, CDR1 is MGHRA and CDR2 is YSYEKL. To sequence the TCRbeta CDR3 region, genomic DNA was isolated from the sorted cells. The immunoSEQ Assay was used for sequencing of TCRbeta CDR3 regions. This immuneACCESS table, as held by TCRdb, lists in-frame sequences with V and J called but not all clones. Of the missing ones, under half trace to an unresolved V gene in checked studies; the others have no known cause. Present in this sample are 65,000 to 85,000 clones, around nine tenths of which were seen just once. Together, the top ten hold more than 2% of the sample. The trial excluded patients who had a history of autoimmune disease or who were on systemic immunosuppression. In every dose cohort, peripheral blood was drawn for TCR sequencing at baseline, cycle 4 day 1, and cycle 7 day 1. The samples were drawn from a first-in-human, open-label, multicenter phase I dose-escalation trial of ivuxolimab. Adults with locally advanced or metastatic melanoma, renal cell, hepatocellular, or head and neck squamous cell carcinoma were enrolled in the trial. Before TCR sequencing, CD4+ T cells and CD8+ T cells from peripheral blood were sorted into separate populations.

The source was CD4+ or CD8+ T cells sorted from blood, collected in a trial of the OX40 agonist ivuxolimab. The TCR comes from an adult with an advanced solid tumor such as melanoma, head and neck, liver or kidney cancer. This chain joins TRBV4-1 to TRBJ2-3, with 15 bases aligning to TRBD2. Read as DNA, the sequence is TGCGCCAGCAGCCGGTCGGGACTAGCGGGGGGTGGCACAGATACGCAGTATTTT. Its amino acids are CASSRSGLAGGGTDTQYF.